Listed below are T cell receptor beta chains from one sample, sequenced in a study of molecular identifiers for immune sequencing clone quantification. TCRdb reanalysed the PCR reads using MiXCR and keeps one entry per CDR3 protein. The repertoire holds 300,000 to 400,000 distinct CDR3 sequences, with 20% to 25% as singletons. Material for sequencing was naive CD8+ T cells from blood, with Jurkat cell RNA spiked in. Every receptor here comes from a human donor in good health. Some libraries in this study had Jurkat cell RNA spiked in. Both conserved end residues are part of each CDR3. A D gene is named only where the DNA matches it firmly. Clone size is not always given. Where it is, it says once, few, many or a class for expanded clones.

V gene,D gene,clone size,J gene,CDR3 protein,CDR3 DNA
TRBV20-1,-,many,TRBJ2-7,CSANLIGGEQYF,TGCAGTGCCAACCTTATTGGGGGAGAGCAGTACTTC
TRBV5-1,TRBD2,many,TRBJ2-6,CASSLALEGGASWANVLTF,TGCGCCAGCAGCTTGGCCTTGGAGGGAGGGGCCTCATGGGCCAACGTCCTGACTTTC
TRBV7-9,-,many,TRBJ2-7,CASSAVRGYEQYF,TGTGCCAGCAGCGCCGTGAGGGGCTACGAGCAGTACTTC
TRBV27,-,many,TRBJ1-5,CASSLAGDNQPQHF,TGTGCCAGCAGTTTAGCAGGGGACAATCAGCCCCAGCATTTT
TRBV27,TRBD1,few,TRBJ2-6,CASRTGQGAPDANVLTF,TGTGCCAGCAGGACAGGACAGGGGGCGCCTGATGCCAACGTCCTGACTTTC
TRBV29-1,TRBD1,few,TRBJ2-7,CSVVAGGNYEQYF,TGCAGCGTTGTGGCAGGGGGTAACTACGAGCAGTACTTC
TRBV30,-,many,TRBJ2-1,CAWTWRGPPNEQFF,TGTGCCTGGACGTGGCGGGGGCCCCCCAATGAGCAGTTCTTC
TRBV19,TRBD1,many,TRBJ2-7,CASSEEGQGIIYEQYF,TGTGCCAGTAGTGAAGAGGGACAGGGGATAATCTACGAGCAGTACTTC
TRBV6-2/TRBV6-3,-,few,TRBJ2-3,CASSYLTLYSTDTQYF,TGTGCCAGCAGTTACCTGACATTGTATAGCACAGATACGCAGTATTTT
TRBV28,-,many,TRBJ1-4,CASGPGGLAEKLFF,TGTGCCAGCGGGCCCGGGGGTTTGGCTGAAAAACTGTTTTTT
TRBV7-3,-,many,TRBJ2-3,CASSLMGAADTQYF,TGTGCCAGCAGCTTAATGGGGGCCGCAGATACGCAGTATTTT
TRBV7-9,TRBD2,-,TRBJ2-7,CASSLVRTSGRPPYEQYF,TGTGCCAGCAGCTTAGTACGGACTAGCGGGAGGCCCCCCTACGAGCAGTACTTC
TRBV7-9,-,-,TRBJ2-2,CASSSTVRPGELFF,TGTGCCAGCAGCTCGACAGTGAGACCCGGGGAGCTGTTTTTT
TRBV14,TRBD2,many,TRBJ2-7,CASSQDRSGLSEQYF,TGTGCCAGCAGCCAAGATCGGTCGGGACTAAGCGAGCAGTACTTC
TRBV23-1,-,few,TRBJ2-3,CASSQSGQLPLGDTQYF,TGCGCCAGCAGTCAATCAGGCCAGCTTCCCCTGGGAGATACGCAGTATTTT
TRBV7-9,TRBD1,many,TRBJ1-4,CASSSQGVWATNEKLFF,TGTGCCAGCAGCTCCCAGGGGGTTTGGGCAACTAATGAAAAACTGTTTTTT
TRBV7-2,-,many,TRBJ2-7,CASSLSVGRAWYEQYF,TGTGCCAGCAGCTTATCAGTCGGCAGGGCCTGGTACGAGCAGTACTTC
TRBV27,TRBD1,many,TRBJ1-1,CASSSGTGGNTEAFF,TGTGCCAGCAGCTCCGGGACAGGGGGTAACACTGAAGCTTTCTTT
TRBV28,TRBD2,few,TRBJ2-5,CASKRLADKEETQYF,TGTGCCAGCAAGCGACTAGCGGACAAAGAAGAGACCCAGTACTTC
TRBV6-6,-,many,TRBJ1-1,CASSSSGTSTEAFF,TGTGCCAGCAGTTCATCCGGGACTTCAACTGAAGCTTTCTTT
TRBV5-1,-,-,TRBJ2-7,CANSPYLDSHEQYF,TGCGCCAACAGCCCCTATCTAGATTCCCACGAGCAGTATTTC
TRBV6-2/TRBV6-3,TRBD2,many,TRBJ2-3,CASSFFTGGTDTQYF,TGTGCCAGCAGCTTCTTCACGGGGGGAACAGATACGCAGTATTTT
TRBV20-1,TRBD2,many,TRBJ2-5,CSAREGLALKTQYF,TGCAGTGCTAGAGAGGGACTAGCGTTAAAGACCCAGTACTTC
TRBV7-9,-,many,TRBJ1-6,CASSLAINYSPLHF,TGTGCCAGCAGCTTAGCGATTAACTATTCACCCCTCCACTTT
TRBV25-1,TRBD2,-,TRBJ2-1,CASSHTTSGRAHGIHNEQFF,TGTGCCAGCAGTCACACGACTAGCGGGAGGGCCCATGGGATCCACAATGAGCAGTTCTTC
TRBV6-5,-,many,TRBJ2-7,CASSKNQVDEQYF,TGTGCCAGCAGTAAGAACCAGGTCGACGAGCAGTACTTC
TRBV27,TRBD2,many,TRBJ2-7,CASKAGSHEQYF,TGTGCCAGCAAAGCGGGGTCCCACGAGCAGTACTTC
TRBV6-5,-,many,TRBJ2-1,CASSYGDRDGDEQFF,TGTGCCAGCAGTTACGGGGACCGGGATGGGGATGAGCAGTTCTTC
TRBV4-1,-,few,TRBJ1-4,CASNEEWQSNEKLLF,TGCGCCAGCAACGAAGAGTGGCAGAGTAATGAAAAACTGCTTTTT
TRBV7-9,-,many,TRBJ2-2,CASPRSGGANTGELFF,TGTGCCAGCCCGCGTTCCGGGGGCGCGAACACCGGGGAGCTGTTTTTT
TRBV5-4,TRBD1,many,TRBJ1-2,CASSSGTGSYGYTF,TGTGCCAGCAGCTCCGGGACAGGTTCCTATGGCTACACCTTC
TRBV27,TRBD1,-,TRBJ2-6,CASSWTGGSGANVLTF,TGTGCCAGCAGTTGGACAGGGGGCTCTGGGGCCAACGTCCTGACTTTC
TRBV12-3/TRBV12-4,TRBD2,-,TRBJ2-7,CASSATPGLAGDAGYEQYF,TGTGCCAGCAGTGCCACCCCGGGACTAGCGGGAGATGCGGGGTACGAGCAGTACTTC
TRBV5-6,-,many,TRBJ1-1,CASSPALNTEAFF,TGTGCCAGCAGCCCGGCCCTAAACACTGAAGCTTTCTTT
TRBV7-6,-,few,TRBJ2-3,CASSLADHPTQYF,TGTGCCAGCAGCTTAGCGGACCACCCCACGCAGTATTTT
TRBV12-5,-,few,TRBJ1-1,CASGSTAEYTEAFF,TGTGCTAGTGGGTCAACAGCGGAGTACACTGAAGCTTTCTTT
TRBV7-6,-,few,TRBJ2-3,CASSLAPEESTDTQYF,TGTGCCAGCAGCTTAGCGCCGGAAGAGAGCACAGATACGCAGTATTTT
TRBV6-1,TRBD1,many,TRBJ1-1,CASSADRGWVTEAFF,TGTGCCAGCAGCGCGGACAGGGGATGGGTCACTGAAGCTTTCTTT
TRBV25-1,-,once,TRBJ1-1,CASGDPLQF,TGTGCCAGCGGTGACCCCCTCCAGTTT
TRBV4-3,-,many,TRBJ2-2,CASSQDRQSNTGELFF,TGCGCCAGCAGCCAAGATAGGCAGTCGAACACCGGGGAGCTGTTTTTT
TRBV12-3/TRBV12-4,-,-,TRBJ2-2,CASSLSQVEGELFF,TGTGCCAGCAGTTTAAGCCAGGTCGAAGGGGAGCTGTTTTTT
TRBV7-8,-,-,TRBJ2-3,CASSLVRGRTGLTSTDTQYF,TGTGCCAGCAGTTTAGTGCGGGGCCGGACAGGACTTACTAGCACAGATACGCAGTATTTT
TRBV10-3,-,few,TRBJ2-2,CAISEGGTGELFF,TGTGCCATCAGTGAAGGGGGAACCGGGGAGCTGTTTTTT
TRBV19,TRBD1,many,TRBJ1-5,CASSIGAGGSYQPQHF,TGTGCCAGTAGTATAGGGGCAGGGGGCTCGTATCAGCCCCAGCATTTT
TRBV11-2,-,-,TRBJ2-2,CASSLEYTNTGELFF,TGTGCCAGCAGCTTAGAATACACGAACACCGGGGAGCTGTTTTTT
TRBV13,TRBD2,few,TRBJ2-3,CASSQGLAGAPTADTQYF,TGTGCCAGCAGCCAAGGACTAGCGGGGGCCCCGACGGCAGATACGCAGTATTTT
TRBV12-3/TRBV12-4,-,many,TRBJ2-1,CASSRSSSGEQFF,TGTGCCAGCAGTCGCTCTAGCTCTGGTGAGCAGTTCTTC
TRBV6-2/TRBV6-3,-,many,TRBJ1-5,CASSYSGTFNQPQHF,TGTGCCAGCAGTTACTCGGGGACATTCAATCAGCCCCAGCATTTT
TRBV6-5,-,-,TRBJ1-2,CASSPVRFNYGYTF,TGTGCCAGCAGTCCAGTTCGATTCAACTATGGCTACACCTTC
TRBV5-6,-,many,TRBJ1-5,CASSSGGVPQHF,TGTGCCAGCAGTTCTGGCGGGGTACCCCAGCATTTT